What follows are 23 T cell receptor beta chains derived from one specimen sequenced in a study of blood T cell repertoires in COVID-19. Using immunoSEQ multiplex PCR, the repertoire was profiled, and TCRdb retains in-frame clones only, with some absent. This table has roughly 100,000 clones, 69% appearing once. The source material was peripheral blood. These receptor sequences come from a man older than 75 with acute or convalescent COVID-19.

The rearrangement joins TRBV18 to TRBJ2-1, with D possibly matching TRBD2 (5 bases). V lost 3 bases and J 2 bases, leaving 14 bases between the germline ends. Germline CDR1 reads KGHSH; CDR2 reads LQKENI. The CDR3 length is 16 residues. CDR3 sequence: CASSPPADTAYNEQFF. The CDR3 DNA reads as TGTGCCAGCTCACCCCCAGCGGATACGGCCTACAATGAGCAGTTCTTC.

The chain is built from TRBV7-2 and TRBJ1-1, with a weak D call TRBD1 (6 bases). The germline gives CDR1 SGHTA, CDR2 FQGNSA. The V gene lost 1 base and the J gene lost 0 bases, with 18 bases spanning the gap. This CDR3 spans 18 amino acids. The CDR3 region is CASSLDPGRGLMNTEAFF. For the CDR3, the DNA is TGTGCCAGCAGCTTAGACCCGGGCAGGGGATTGATGAACACTGAAGCTTTCTTT.

This clone was picked up one time. The chain recombines TRBV5-5 with TRBJ2-1, with TRBD2 matching 10 bases. With V trimmed by 2 bases and J by 7 bases, 6 bases remained unmatched. Germline V CDR1 and CDR2: SGHKS, YYEKEE (reference sequence). The CDR3 covers 15 residues. In DNA, the CDR3 is TGTGCCAGCAGCTTAGCGGGAGGGCCGGGAAATGAGCAGTTCTTC. It codes for CASSLAGGPGNEQFF.

This clone was seen more than once but under ten times. The chain couples TRBV12-3 or TRBV12-4 to TRBJ2-1; D not resolved. The CDR3 has 13 residues. Trimming removed 3 bases from V and 8 bases from J, with 11 bases in between. The CDR3, as DNA: TGTGCCAGCAGTTTCGGATCGGGTGATGAGCAGTTCTTC. This encodes CASSFGSGDEQFF.

The chain employs TRBV30 and TRBJ1-4; D is uncertain. V lost 3 bases, J lost 10 bases, and 18 bases lay in between. The V gene's germline CDR1 is GTSNPN and CDR2 SVGIG (reference sequence). The CDR3 contains 14 residues. The DNA of the CDR3 is TGTGCCTGGAGGAGACCGGCGGGGTTAGGAAAACTGTTTTTT. Its translation is CAWRRPAGLGKLFF.

The chain recombines TRBV18 with TRBJ2-6; D remains ambiguous. The CDR3 runs to 13 residues. Trimming took 6 bases from V and 5 from J, leaving 8 bases between them. Germline CDR1 KGHSH, CDR2 LQKENI. The CDR3 DNA reads TGTGCCAGCTCCCCTTTAAGGGCCAACGTCCTGACTTTC. It specifies CASSPLRANVLTF. Drawing the rest from reference TRBV18 and TRBJ2-6, the complete variable domain is NAGVMQNPRHLVRRRGQEARLRCSPMKGHSHVYWYRQLPEEGLKFMVYLQKENIIDESGMPKERFSAEFPKEGPSILRIQQVVRGDSAAYFCASSPLRANVLTFGAGSRLTVL.

In this sample, this clone turned up a few times. The gene calls are TRBV3-1 (or the pseudogene TRBV3-2) and TRBJ2-1; tentative D call: TRBD1 (5 bases). Germline values: CDR1 LGHDT, CDR2 YNNKEL (reference sequence). V lost 7 bases and J lost 5, with 9 bases in between. The CDR3 is made up of 12 amino acids. CDR3 sequence reads: CASTGIHNEQFF. The CDR3, as DNA: TGTGCCAGCACAGGGATTCACAATGAGCAGTTCTTC.

Only one count was recorded for this clone. The V and J genes are TRBV29-1 and TRBJ2-1, with no clear D. The CDR3 is 12 amino acids. V was clipped by 7 bases and J by 7 bases, with 14 bases between them. Germline V lookup: CDR1 SQVTM, CDR2 ANQGSEA. The DNA for the CDR3 is TGCAGCGGCGTCGCTATCTGGAATGAGCAGTTCTTC. Protein: CSGVAIWNEQFF.

This rearrangement joins TRBV7-3 to TRBJ1-2; 7 nucleotides line up with TRBD1. Per germline, CDR1 SGHTA and CDR2 FQGTGA. The V and J ends lost 5 bases and 4 bases, in that order; junction bases with no gene match: 10. CDR3 size: 15 residues. The CDR3 DNA follows: TGTGCCAGCAGCGTGAGTCGGGACAGCTCCTATGGCTACACCTTC. Translating it yields CASSVSRDSSYGYTF.

The sample holds a few counts of this clone. The chain recombines TRBV18 with TRBJ2-4, with TRBD2 matching over 8 bases. Trimming took 3 bases from V and 3 from J; bases not matched to a gene: 10. This CDR3 has 17 amino acids. CDR1 and CDR2 (germline): KGHSH, LQKENI. CDR3 in DNA: TGTGCCAGCTCACCGGGGGCCCACGGGAGGGGCAAAAACATTCAGTACTTC. Its protein is CASSPGAHGRGKNIQYF.

This rearrangement joins TRBV7-8 to TRBJ2-7; TRBD2 matches at 12 bases. Germline V gives CDR1 SGHVS, CDR2 FQNEAQ. The CDR3 length is 16 residues. V shed 4 bases, J shed 6 bases, and the junction held 10 bases outside the gene matches. The CDR3 is CASSSTSSGRAAEQYF. In DNA, the CDR3 is TGTGCCAGCAGCTCGACTTCTAGCGGGAGGGCCGCCGAGCAGTACTTC.

This sequence joins TRBV6-4 and TRBJ2-7, with 8 bases matching TRBD2. The CDR3 covers 18 residues. Trimming removed 5 bases from V and 0 bases from J; junction bases left unmatched: 15. Germline-derived CDR1 and CDR2 are MRHNA and SNTAGT. The CDR3, as DNA: TGTGCCAGCAGTTCTCTAAACCGAAGGGCGGGGGGCTCCTACGAGCAGTACTTC. This sequence encodes CASSSLNRRAGGSYEQYF.

This clone was counted only a few times. The chain carries TRBV7-9 and TRBJ2-6; no reliable D call. Germline CDR1 SEHNR, CDR2 FQNEAQ (reference sequence). V was pared by 3 bases and J by 6 bases, with 9 bases between. The CDR3 has 14 residues. In DNA form, the CDR3 reads TGTGCCAGCAGCTTGCAGGTTCTGGCCAACGTCCTGACTTTC. It encodes CASSLQVLANVLTF.

This clone has just a few counts. The chain combines TRBV3-1 (or the pseudogene TRBV3-2) with TRBJ2-2; D is ambiguous. Germline CDR1 LGHDT, CDR2 YNNKEL (reference sequence). V lost 2 bases, J lost 1 base, and 8 bases lay in between. The CDR3 is 15 residues long. CDR3 nucleotide sequence: TGTGCCAGCAGCCAAAGAGCAGGGAACACCGGGGAGCTGTTTTTT. It encodes CASSQRAGNTGELFF.

This rearrangement joins TRBV25-1 to TRBJ1-5, with 7 bases identical to TRBD1. The trim removed 2 bases at V and 7 bases at J, leaving 2 bases unmatched. CDR1 MGHDK and CDR2 SYGVNS come from the germline V gene. CDR3 length equals 13 residues. As DNA, the CDR3 is TGTGCCAGCAGTGAAGGGGACAGACAGCCCCAGCATTTT. Its translation: CASSEGDRQPQHF.

This clone was found once. V and J are TRBV27 and TRBJ2-5; maybe TRBD1 (6 bases). CDR3 length: 14 amino acids. Germline CDR1 and CDR2: MNHEY and SMNVEV (reference sequence). Trimming stripped 6 bases from V and 6 bases from J, with 17 bases between. As DNA, the CDR3 is TGTGCCAGCAGAGCGACTACAGGGATTCAGACCCAGTACTTC. This sequence encodes CASRATTGIQTQYF.

V and J are TRBV28 and TRBJ1-5; D might be TRBD1 (6 bases). Germline CDR1 is MDHEN and CDR2 is SYDVKM. The germline V and J ends were trimmed by 6 bases and 6 bases, with 12 bases remaining between them. The CDR3 is 13 residues long. Written as DNA, the CDR3 is TGTGCCAGCAGACCGCCAGGGGCTCAGCCCCAGCATTTT. As protein: CASRPPGAQPQHF.

The genes are TRBV5-6 and TRBJ2-7; possibly TRBD2 for D (5 bases). Germline V lookup: CDR1 SGHDT, CDR2 YYEEEE. V was trimmed by 0 bases and J by 6 bases, leaving 7 bases between them. The CDR3 has 12 residues. The CDR3, as DNA: TGTGCCAGCAGCTTGGCGGGGTTCGAGCAGTACTTC. Its protein is CASSLAGFEQYF.

This chain joins TRBV28 and TRBJ1-2; 7 positions agree with TRBD1. With 5 bases clipped from V and 4 bases from J, the junction kept 10 bases outside the gene matches. Germline V gene data show CDR1 as MDHEN and CDR2 as SYDVKM. The CDR3 has 15 residues. CDR3 in DNA: TGTGCCAGCAGTCGAACCCCGGGACAGCTCTATGGCTACACCTTC. It is translated as CASSRTPGQLYGYTF.

The chain is built from TRBV2 and TRBJ1-4, with D perhaps matching TRBD1 (5 bases). The CDR3 contains 13 residues. From germline, CDR1 is SNHLY and CDR2 FYNNEI. Trimming cost V 4 bases and J 8 bases, with 11 bases left between them. The CDR3 DNA follows: TGTGCCAGCAGTGTGGCCCGGGGGGAAAAACTGTTTTTT. The encoded protein is CASSVARGEKLFF.

A few counts support this clone. The chain combines TRBV27 with TRBJ1-2; D is perhaps TRBD1 (5 bases). The CDR3 extends over 14 amino acids. In germline, CDR1 is MNHEY, CDR2 SMNVEV (reference sequence). V gave up 3 bases and J gave up 5 bases, with 13 bases separating them. CDR3 residues: CASSLGGIPYGYTF. For the CDR3, the DNA is TGTGCCAGCAGTTTGGGGGGTATCCCTTATGGCTACACCTTC.

This clone was recorded only once. The chain combines TRBV21-1 with TRBJ2-3; TRBD1 was called by the table and not checked on the DNA. TRBV21-1 has pseudogene status. The CDR3 is 18 residues long. DNA of the CDR3: TGTGCCAGCAGCCCGTGGGAGACCTCTACAGGGTTTGCAGATACGCAGTATTTT. It is translated as CASSPWETSTGFADTQYF.

The chain employs TRBV5-6 and TRBJ1-2; 7 nucleotides match TRBD1. There are 17 residues in the CDR3. With 3 bases clipped from V and 4 bases from J, the junction kept 15 bases outside the gene matches. The germline CDR1 and CDR2 sequences are SGHDT and YYEEEE. CDR3 loop: CASSSEGRGGGSYGYTF. The CDR3 coding sequence is TGTGCCAGCAGCTCGGAGGGGCGCGGAGGGGGCAGCTATGGCTACACCTTC.